A selection of T cell receptor beta chains follows, all from one sample in a study of cytomegalovirus exposure and HLA in healthy donors. Sequencing used immunoSEQ multiplex PCR; TCRdb keeps in-frame clones, though not all of them. The sample has 150,000 or so clones, roughly 81% seen once. The source material was PBMCs. The receptor set was obtained from a woman between 18 and 29 years old in good health and CMV-seropositive. CDR3s include the opening cysteine and the closing phenylalanine or tryptophan. The order of the fields is J gene, V gene, CDR3 protein.

j_gene: TRBJ2-7; v_gene: TRBV5-4; CDR3aa: CASSPLGGGEHYEQYF
j_gene: TRBJ2-7; v_gene: TRBV27; CDR3aa: CASSLTMGSYEQYF
j_gene: TRBJ1-4; v_gene: TRBV6-6; CDR3aa: CASRQGAREKLFF
j_gene: TRBJ2-2; v_gene: TRBV7-2; CDR3aa: CASSPARTGNTGELFF
j_gene: TRBJ2-2; v_gene: TRBV13; CDR3aa: CASSPQPGLAGTNTGELFF
j_gene: TRBJ1-5; v_gene: TRBV19; CDR3aa: CASSMPGPQHF
j_gene: TRBJ1-1; v_gene: TRBV18; CDR3aa: CASSPPVSMNTEAFF
j_gene: TRBJ1-3; v_gene: TRBV7-9; CDR3aa: CASSLGEGNTIYF
j_gene: TRBJ1-4; v_gene: TRBV7-8; CDR3aa: CASSLERWSLNEKLFF
j_gene: TRBJ2-3; v_gene: TRBV15; CDR3aa: CATSTSWGETDTQYF
j_gene: TRBJ1-5; v_gene: TRBV21-1; CDR3aa: CASSASGTLRNQPQHF
j_gene: TRBJ1-1; v_gene: TRBV7-6; CDR3aa: CASSRTVNTEAFF
j_gene: TRBJ2-3; v_gene: TRBV9; CDR3aa: CASSVSGLGADTQYF
j_gene: TRBJ1-6; v_gene: TRBV25-1; CDR3aa: CASTNIGNSPLHF
j_gene: TRBJ2-2; v_gene: TRBV10-1; CDR3aa: CASRYDSTGELFF
j_gene: TRBJ1-4; v_gene: TRBV7-7; CDR3aa: CASSSGTGPFEKLFF
j_gene: TRBJ1-3; v_gene: TRBV7-9; CDR3aa: CASMSSGNTIYF
j_gene: TRBJ2-3; v_gene: TRBV11-2; CDR3aa: CASSSGGGHADTQYF
j_gene: TRBJ1-1; v_gene: TRBV6-1; CDR3aa: CASSELQGVFTEAFF
j_gene: TRBJ2-5; v_gene: TRBV29-1; CDR3aa: CSVGAETQYF